The 18 T cell receptor beta chains listed next were all sequenced from one sample in a study of T cells expressing NK-cell markers. From the 5' RACE reads, TCRdb lists one entry per CDR3 protein and no DNA. The sample data list roughly 350,000 distinct CDR3 sequences. Material for sequencing was blood T cells: a sorted CD56 or NKG2C T cell subset, CD4+ or CD8+ T cells, or bulk PBMC T cells (not recorded which). The receptors were sampled from a man between 18 and 69 years old in good health.

This chain links TRBV5-6 with TRBJ2-2; without DNA, the TCRdb call of TRBD2 cannot be checked. Germline loops: CDR1 SGHDT, CDR2 YYEEEE. This CDR3 region has 15 residues. The CDR3 sequence is CASSLVGGETGELFF.

This rearrangement joins TRBV6-1 to TRBJ1-3; TCRdb calls TRBD1, which cannot be checked without DNA. CDR1 is MNHNS and CDR2 is SASEGT in the germline V gene. The CDR3 covers 15 residues. The CDR3 reads CASSPGQGIRNTIYF.

The chain links TRBV11-1 to TRBJ2-5; TCRdb's D gene call, TRBD2, goes unchecked for lack of DNA. The CDR3 runs to 17 residues. In germline, CDR1 is SGHAT, CDR2 FQDESV (reference sequence). The CDR3 region is CASSLGLVLAVQETQYF.

This chain connects TRBV28 to TRBJ1-1; no DNA is available, so the TRBD1 call from TCRdb remains unchecked. The CDR3 is 14 amino acids. CDR1 is MDHEN, CDR2 SYDVKM, per germline. CDR3 protein: CASIPPGRRTEAFF.

The V call is TRBV27, the J call TRBJ2-1; TCRdb calls TRBD1, which cannot be checked without DNA. Germline V gene data show CDR1 as MNHEY and CDR2 as SMNVEV (reference sequence). This CDR3 region has 15 residues. Here the CDR3 reads CASTTRQGYPNEQFF.

This chain uses TRBV7-2 with TRBJ2-3; TCRdb's D call, TRBD2, is unchecked because there is no DNA. The CDR3 has 18 residues. CDR1 is SGHTA and CDR2 is FQGNSA in the germline V gene. This CDR3 is CASSLSVHGAGGQDTQYF.

The chain carries TRBV5-1 and TRBJ2-5; TCRdb lists TRBD2, though no DNA is available to test this call. CDR1 SGHRS and CDR2 YFSETQ come from the germline V gene. The CDR3 runs to 15 residues. The CDR3 spells CASSSTGRVQETQYF.

The V call is TRBV6-1, the J call TRBJ2-7; the D call of TRBD1 rests on TCRdb alone, since no DNA is present to check it. CDR3 size: 16 residues. From germline, CDR1 is MNHNS and CDR2 SASEGT. This CDR3 is CASTITAGTGSYEQYF.

The rearrangement joins TRBV27 to TRBJ1-2; TCRdb reports TRBD1, a call that lacks DNA to check it against. The CDR3 runs to 15 residues. From germline, CDR1 is MNHEY and CDR2 SMNVEV (reference sequence). The CDR3 here is CASSSGGTGSYGYTF.

V is TRBV21-1 and J is TRBJ2-7; there is no DNA to check the TCRdb D call of TRBD1. TRBV21-1 is noted as a pseudogene. The CDR3 runs to 14 residues. The CDR3 loop is CAGYDRGFSYEQYF.

The genes are TRBV7-2 and TRBJ2-1; TCRdb calls TRBD2, which cannot be checked without DNA. Looked up from germline, CDR1 is SGHTA and CDR2 is FQGNSA. CDR3 length: 14 residues. CDR3: CASSPRGTANEQFF.

The chain couples TRBV7-9 to TRBJ1-1; the D call of TRBD1 rests on TCRdb alone, since no DNA is present to check it. The CDR3 contains 15 residues. Looked up from germline, CDR1 is SEHNR and CDR2 is FQNEAQ (reference sequence). CDR3 residues: CASSFRDRGYTEAFF.

The chain joins TRBV6-5 to TRBJ2-5; the D call from TCRdb, TRBD1, cannot be confirmed without DNA. CDR1 and CDR2 from the germline V gene are MNHEY and SVGAGI. This CDR3 has 16 residues. The CDR3 region is CASSYHTGTGGGTQYF.

J is TRBJ2-3 and V is TRBV6-5; TCRdb designates TRBD2, a call that cannot be tested without DNA. Germline assignment: CDR1 MNHEY and CDR2 SVGAGI. The CDR3 covers 15 residues. The CDR3 reads CASSSMGGGGDTQYF.

The chain couples TRBV7-2 to TRBJ2-4; there is no DNA to check the TCRdb D call of TRBD1. Germline V gene lookup returns CDR1 SGHTA and CDR2 FQGNSA. CDR3 length: 15 residues. The chain's CDR3 is CASSLSRGAKNIQYF.

V is TRBV19 and J is TRBJ2-7; lacking DNA, the TRBD1 call made by TCRdb goes unchecked. The CDR3 is made up of 14 amino acids. Germline V gene lookup returns CDR1 LNHDA and CDR2 SQIVND (reference sequence). CDR3 loop: CASSSGRRSYEQYF.

The rearrangement joins TRBV5-1 to TRBJ1-2. The CDR3 contains 20 residues. In germline, CDR1 is SGHRS, CDR2 YFSETQ. The CDR3: CASSSTPWAPSGRPIYGYTF.

The chain employs TRBV2 and TRBJ2-3; TCRdb outputs TRBD2, but without DNA this stays unchecked. Germline V CDR1 and CDR2: SNHLY, FYNNEI. The CDR3 totals 16 residues. The chain's CDR3 is CASRRGLAGGADTQYF.